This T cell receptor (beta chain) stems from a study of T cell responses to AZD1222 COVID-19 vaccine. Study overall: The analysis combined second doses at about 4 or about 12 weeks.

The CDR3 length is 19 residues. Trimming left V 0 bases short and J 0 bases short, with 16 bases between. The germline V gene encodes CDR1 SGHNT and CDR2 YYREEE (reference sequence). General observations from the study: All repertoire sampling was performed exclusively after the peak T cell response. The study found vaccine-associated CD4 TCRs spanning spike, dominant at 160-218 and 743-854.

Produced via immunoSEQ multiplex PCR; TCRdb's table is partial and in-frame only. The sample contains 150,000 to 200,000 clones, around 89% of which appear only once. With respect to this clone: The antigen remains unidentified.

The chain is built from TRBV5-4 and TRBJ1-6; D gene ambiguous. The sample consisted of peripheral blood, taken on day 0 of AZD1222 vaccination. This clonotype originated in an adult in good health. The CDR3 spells CASSLARGMGSSYNSPLHF. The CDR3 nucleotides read TGTGCCAGCAGCTTGGCACGGGGAATGGGGAGCTCCTATAATTCACCCCTCCACTTT. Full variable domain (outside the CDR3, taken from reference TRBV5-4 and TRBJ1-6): ETGVTQSPTHLIKTRGQQVTLRCSSQSGHNTVSWYQQALGQGPQFIFQYYREEENGRGNFPPRFSGLQFPNYSSELNVNALELDDSALYLCASSLARGMGSSYNSPLHFGNGTRLTVT.